One sample yielded the 10 T cell receptor beta chains listed below, sequenced in a study of Ad26.COV2.S vaccination and SARS-CoV-2 variants. Treatment defined: around 19 received Ad26.COV2.S at low or high dose, single or two shots; 5 received placebo; per-sample allocation not given. Day 63 after the first injection of vaccine or placebo was the sampling time. Profiling relied on immunoSEQ multiplex PCR, and the TCRdb table lists in-frame clones only, not all of them. The table shows about 680,000 clones, with about 90% occurring only once. This specimen consisted of peripheral blood, obtained in a trial of Ad26.COV2.S vaccine versus placebo. These receptors were taken from a person between 18 and 65 years old who received the Ad26.COV2.S COVID-19 vaccine or a placebo.

The chain carries TRBV7-2 and TRBJ2-1, with 10 bases aligning to TRBD1. CDR1 SGHTA and CDR2 FQGNSA come from the germline V gene. The CDR3 consists of 14 residues. J was trimmed by 6 bases and V by 3 bases; bases with no gene match: 2. CDR3 sequence (DNA): TGTGCCAGCAGCTTTGGACAGGGGGGCAATGAGCAGTTCTTC. Residues: CASSFGQGGNEQFF. Drawing the rest from reference TRBV7-2 and TRBJ2-1, the complete variable domain is GAGVSQSPSNKVTEKGKDVELRCDPISGHTALYWYRQSLGQGLEFLIYFQGNSAPDKSGLPSDRFSAERTGGSVSTLTIQRTQQEDSAVYLCASSFGQGGNEQFFGPGTRLTVL.

The chain links TRBV30 to TRBJ1-6, with unresolved D. Germline CDR1 reads GTSNPN; CDR2 reads SVGIG (reference sequence). The CDR3 length is 13 residues. V was shortened by 2 bases and J by 7 bases, with 9 bases between the two germline ends. The CDR3 DNA reads TGTGCCTGGAGTACAGAAGAAAATTCACCCCTCCACTTT. This encodes CAWSTEENSPLHF.

To note about this clone: Different DNA sequences within this sample yield the same CDR3. CDR3 nucleotides: TGTGCCAGCAGTGAAAGGAACACTGAAGCTTTCTTT. Amino acids: CASSERNTEAFF. The V and J genes are TRBV6-1 and TRBJ1-1; D unresolved. Trimming cost V 2 bases and J 1 base, with 2 bases left between them. This CDR3 contains 12 residues. CDR1 MNHNS and CDR2 SASEGT come from the germline V gene.

The genes are TRBV7-2 and TRBJ1-1; possible D gene TRBD1, 6 bases. Germline values: CDR1 SGHTA, CDR2 FQGNSA. This CDR3 is built from 14 residues. V shed 1 base and J shed 4 bases, with 10 bases lying between them. This chain's CDR3 is CASSLVGGATEAFF. Here the CDR3 DNA reads TGTGCCAGCAGCTTAGTGGGGGGCGCCACTGAAGCTTTCTTT.

The chain is built from TRBV19 and TRBJ2-4; maybe TRBD1 (5 bases). With 0 bases removed from V and 1 base from J, the gap between germline ends came to 13 bases. This CDR3 region has 17 residues. The germline V gene has CDR1 LNHDA and CDR2 SQIVND (reference sequence). This CDR3 is CASSIDVWTFAKNIQYF. The CDR3 nucleotides are TGTGCCAGTAGTATAGATGTTTGGACATTCGCCAAAAACATTCAGTACTTC.

V and J are TRBV19 and TRBJ1-6; unclear D gene. CDR1 and CDR2 from the germline V gene are LNHDA and SQIVND (reference sequence). The ends were cut back, 5 bases at V and 10 bases at J, with 12 bases in the middle. This CDR3 is 13 amino acids long. The CDR3 sequence is CASSLDGRSPLHF. The CDR3 DNA reads as TGTGCCAGTAGTCTTGATGGGCGCTCACCCCTCCACTTT.

V usage is TRBV5-6 and J usage is TRBJ2-7; D is ambiguous. V was clipped by 4 bases and J by 2 bases, with 4 bases between them. The CDR3 has 11 residues. Germline CDR1 is SGHDT and CDR2 is YYEEEE. Here the CDR3 reads CASSAAYEQYF. The CDR3 DNA reads as TGTGCCAGCAGCGCGGCCTACGAGCAGTACTTC.

This chain connects TRBV19 to TRBJ2-3, with 8 bases matching TRBD2. Germline V gene lookup returns CDR1 LNHDA and CDR2 SQIVND (reference sequence). The V gene end was trimmed by 10 bases and the J gene end by 0 bases; junction bases not matched to a gene: 9. The CDR3 has 15 residues. CDR3 sequence: CATRGGTTSTDTQYF. The CDR3 coding sequence is TGTGCCACTCGGGGGGGCACAACTAGCACAGATACGCAGTATTTT.

This rearrangement joins TRBV11-1 to TRBJ2-7; D is perhaps TRBD1 (5 bases). CDR1 SGHAT and CDR2 FQDESV come from the germline V gene (reference sequence). V lost 7 bases, J lost 7 bases, and 20 bases lay in between. The CDR3 spans 14 residues. The CDR3 nucleotides read TGTGCCAGCATCTCCCGAGACCCTAGGGGAGAGCAGTACTTC. This gives the protein CASISRDPRGEQYF.

This clone was found once. The chain recombines TRBV30 with TRBJ2-7; D unclear. CDR1 and CDR2 (germline): GTSNPN, SVGIG (reference sequence). Trimming removed 6 bases from V and 3 bases from J, with 24 bases in between. CDR3 size: 16 residues. The CDR3 sequence is CACSPWAKGSSYEQYF. As DNA, the CDR3 is TGTGCCTGCTCCCCCTGGGCCAAGGGTTCGAGCTACGAGCAGTACTTC. Based on the CDR3 plus reference TRBV30 and TRBJ2-7, the full variable domain is SQTIHQWPATLVQPVGSPLSLECTVEGTSNPNLYWYRQAAGRGLQLLFYSVGIGQISSEVPQNLSASRPQDRQFILSSKKLLLSDSGFYLCACSPWAKGSSYEQYFGPGTRLTVT.